This entry describes one T cell receptor beta chain. Original processing notes: Amplification of reference gene primers was used by the study to estimate nucleated cell counts. The method was immunoSEQ multiplex PCR; TCRdb's version includes in-frame clones alone and lacks a portion of them. That table supplies the V and J calls and clone size; D and trimming were determined from the DNA. The repertoire has 250,000 to 300,000 clones, over 80% of them found once; the top ten carry approximately 1.5%. This CDR3 has 14 amino acids. The germline V gene has CDR1 SGHDN and CDR2 FVKESK. J gave up 4 bases and V 1 base, and 3 bases lay outside the gene matches. This sample is part of a study of blood T cell repertoires in COVID-19. Overall study: Sites across the United States, Italy and Spain contributed samples from acute and convalescent COVID-19. PBMCs, B-cell-depleted T cells, or T cells were the source of the cDNA or gDNA that made up the material.

The clonotype originates from a woman aged 40 to 49 who had recovered from COVID-19. The sequenced sample was peripheral blood. The chain joins TRBV14 to TRBJ1-1, with 7 bases aligning to TRBD1. CDR3 nucleotide sequence: TGTGCCAGCAGCCAAGTTCAGGGGGGCACTGAAGCTTTCTTT. Translated, it gives CASSQVQGGTEAFF.